This TCR beta chain was sequenced in a study of T-cell reconstitution after alpha-beta-depleted transplantation in children. Whole-study findings and limits: Several hundred expanded graft clones reportedly were the source of alpha-beta T cells about two months after transplant. For some patients, TCRbeta diversity was high at day 60 because of recipient T cells and thymic progenitors that survived. One year post-transplant, T-cell counts and diversity were largely derived from T cells produced anew.

With regard to this clonotype: No antigen is known for it.

Unique molecular identifiers were built into the TCRbeta library. Each CDR3 protein gets one entry after TCRdb re-called the PCR reads with MiXCR. The profile shows 900,000 or so distinct CDR3 sequences, 15% to 20% of them singletons. J lost 0 bases, V lost 5 bases, and 3 bases had no gene match. The CDR3 is 14 residues long. Germline assignment: CDR1 SGHRS and CDR2 YFSETQ. This sequence joins TRBV5-1 and TRBJ2-7; 9 bases agree with TRBD1. The starting material was PBMCs, mostly from graft donor cells, obtained 360 days after TCRalphabeta/CD19-depleted stem cell transplant. The receptor comes from a male patient younger than 18 who had a stem cell transplant for acute lymphoblastic leukemia, so the T cells may come from the graft donor. The CDR3 nucleotides are TGCGCCAGCAGAATACAGGGGGCCTCCTACGAGCAGTACTTC. Translation: CASRIQGASYEQYF.